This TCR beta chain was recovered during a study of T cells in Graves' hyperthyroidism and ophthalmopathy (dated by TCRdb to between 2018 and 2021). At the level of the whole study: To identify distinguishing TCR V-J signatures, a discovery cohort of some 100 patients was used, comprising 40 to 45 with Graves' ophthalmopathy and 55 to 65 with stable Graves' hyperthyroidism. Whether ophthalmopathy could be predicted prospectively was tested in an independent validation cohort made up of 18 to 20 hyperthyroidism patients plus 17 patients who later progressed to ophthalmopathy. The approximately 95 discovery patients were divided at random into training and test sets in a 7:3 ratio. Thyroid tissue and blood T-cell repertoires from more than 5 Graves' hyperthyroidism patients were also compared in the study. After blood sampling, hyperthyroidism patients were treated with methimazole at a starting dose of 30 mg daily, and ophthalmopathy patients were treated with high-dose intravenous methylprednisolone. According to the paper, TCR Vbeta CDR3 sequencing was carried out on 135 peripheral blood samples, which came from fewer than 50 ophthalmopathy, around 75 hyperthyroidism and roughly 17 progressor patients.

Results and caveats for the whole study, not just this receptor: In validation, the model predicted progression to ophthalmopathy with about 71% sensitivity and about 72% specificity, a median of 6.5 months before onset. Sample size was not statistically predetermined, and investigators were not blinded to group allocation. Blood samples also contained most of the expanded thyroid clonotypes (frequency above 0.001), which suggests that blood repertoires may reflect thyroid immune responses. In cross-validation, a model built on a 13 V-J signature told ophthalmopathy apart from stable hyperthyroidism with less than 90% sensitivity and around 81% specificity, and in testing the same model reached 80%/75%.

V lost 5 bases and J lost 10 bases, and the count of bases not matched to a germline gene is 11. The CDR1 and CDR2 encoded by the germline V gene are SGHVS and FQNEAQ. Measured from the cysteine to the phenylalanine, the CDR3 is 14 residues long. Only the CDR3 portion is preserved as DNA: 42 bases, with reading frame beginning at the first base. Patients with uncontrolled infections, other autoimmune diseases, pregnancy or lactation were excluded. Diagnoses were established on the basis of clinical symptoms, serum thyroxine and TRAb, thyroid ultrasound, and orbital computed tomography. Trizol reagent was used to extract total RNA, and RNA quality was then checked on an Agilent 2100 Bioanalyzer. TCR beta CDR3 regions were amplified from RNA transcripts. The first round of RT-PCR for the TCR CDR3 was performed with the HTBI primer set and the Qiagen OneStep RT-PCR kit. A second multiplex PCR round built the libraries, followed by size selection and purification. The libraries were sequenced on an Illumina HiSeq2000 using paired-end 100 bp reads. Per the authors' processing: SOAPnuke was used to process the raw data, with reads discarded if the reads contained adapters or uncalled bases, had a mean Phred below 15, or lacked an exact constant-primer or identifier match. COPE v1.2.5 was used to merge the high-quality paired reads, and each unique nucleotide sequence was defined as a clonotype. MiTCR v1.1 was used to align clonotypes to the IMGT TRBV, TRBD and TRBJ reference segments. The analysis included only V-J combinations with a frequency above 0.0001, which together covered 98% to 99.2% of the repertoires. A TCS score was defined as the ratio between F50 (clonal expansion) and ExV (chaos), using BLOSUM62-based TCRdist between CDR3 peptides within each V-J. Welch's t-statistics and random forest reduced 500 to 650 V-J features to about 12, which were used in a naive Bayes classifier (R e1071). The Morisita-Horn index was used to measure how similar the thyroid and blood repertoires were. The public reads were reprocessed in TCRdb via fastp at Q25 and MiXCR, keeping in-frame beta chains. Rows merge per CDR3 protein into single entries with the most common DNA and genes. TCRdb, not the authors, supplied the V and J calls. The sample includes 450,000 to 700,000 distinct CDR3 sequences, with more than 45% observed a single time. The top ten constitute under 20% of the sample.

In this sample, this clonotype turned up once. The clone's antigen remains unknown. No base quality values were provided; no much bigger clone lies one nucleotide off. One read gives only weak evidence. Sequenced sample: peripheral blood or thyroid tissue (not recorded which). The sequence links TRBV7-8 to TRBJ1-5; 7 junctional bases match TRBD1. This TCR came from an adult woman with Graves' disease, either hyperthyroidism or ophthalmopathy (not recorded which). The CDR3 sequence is CASSVDRVILPQHF. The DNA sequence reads TGTGCCAGCAGCGTTGACAGGGTCATTTTACCCCAGCATTTT.